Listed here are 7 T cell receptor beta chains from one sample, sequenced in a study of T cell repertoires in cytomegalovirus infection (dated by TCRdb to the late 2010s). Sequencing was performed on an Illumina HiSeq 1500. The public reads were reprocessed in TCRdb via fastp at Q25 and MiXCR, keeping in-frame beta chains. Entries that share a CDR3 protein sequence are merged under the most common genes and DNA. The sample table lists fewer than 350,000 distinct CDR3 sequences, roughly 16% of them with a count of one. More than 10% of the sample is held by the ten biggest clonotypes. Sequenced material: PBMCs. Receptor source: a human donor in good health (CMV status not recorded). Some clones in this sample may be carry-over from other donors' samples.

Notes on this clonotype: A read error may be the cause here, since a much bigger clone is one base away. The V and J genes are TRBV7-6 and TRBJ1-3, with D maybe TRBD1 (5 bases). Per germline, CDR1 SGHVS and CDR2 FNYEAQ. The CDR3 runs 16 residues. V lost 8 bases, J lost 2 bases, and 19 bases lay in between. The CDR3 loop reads CASGSQGLRTGNTIYF. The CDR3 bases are TGTGCCAGCGGCTCCCAGGGATTAAGGACTGGAAACACCATATATTTT.

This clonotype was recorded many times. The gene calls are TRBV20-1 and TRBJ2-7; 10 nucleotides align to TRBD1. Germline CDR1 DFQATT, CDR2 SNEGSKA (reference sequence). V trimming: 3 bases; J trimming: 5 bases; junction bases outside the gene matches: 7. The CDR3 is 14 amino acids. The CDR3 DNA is TGCAGTGCTAGGGGAGACAGGGGGCTGGACGAGCAGTACTTC. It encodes CSARGDRGLDEQYF.

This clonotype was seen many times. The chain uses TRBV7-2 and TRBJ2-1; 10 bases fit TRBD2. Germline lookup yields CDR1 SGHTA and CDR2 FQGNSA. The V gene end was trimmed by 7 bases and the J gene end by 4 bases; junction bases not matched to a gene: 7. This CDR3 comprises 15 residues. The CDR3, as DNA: TGTGCCAGCAACCAGCGGGGGGGCCGTTACAATGAGCAGTTCTTC. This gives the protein CASNQRGGRYNEQFF.

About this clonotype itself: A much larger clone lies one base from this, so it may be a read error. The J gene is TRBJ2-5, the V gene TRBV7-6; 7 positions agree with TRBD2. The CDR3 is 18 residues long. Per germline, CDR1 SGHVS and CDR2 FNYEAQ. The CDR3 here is CASSYGPAGGTNDQTQYF. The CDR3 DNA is TGTGCTAGCAGTTACGGTCCCGCCGGGGGGACCAATGACCAGACCCAGTACTTC.

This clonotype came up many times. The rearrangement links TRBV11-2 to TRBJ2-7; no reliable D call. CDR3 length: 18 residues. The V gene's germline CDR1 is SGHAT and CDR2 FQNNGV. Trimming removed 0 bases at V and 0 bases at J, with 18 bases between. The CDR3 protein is CASSLDGRKSLSSYEQYF. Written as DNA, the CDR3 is TGTGCCAGCAGCTTAGACGGCAGGAAGTCACTTAGCTCCTACGAGCAGTACTTC.

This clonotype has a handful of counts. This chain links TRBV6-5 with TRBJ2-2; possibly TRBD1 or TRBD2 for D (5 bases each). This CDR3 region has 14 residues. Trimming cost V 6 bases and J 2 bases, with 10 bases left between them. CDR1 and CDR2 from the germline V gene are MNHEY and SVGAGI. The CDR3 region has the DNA TGTGCCAGCAGGGGGACCCAAAACACCGGGGAGCTGTTTTTT. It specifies CASRGTQNTGELFF.

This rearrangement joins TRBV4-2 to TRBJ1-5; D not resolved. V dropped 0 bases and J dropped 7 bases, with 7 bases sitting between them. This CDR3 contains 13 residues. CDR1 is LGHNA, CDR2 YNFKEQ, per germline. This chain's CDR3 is CASSQDGPQPQHF. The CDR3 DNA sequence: TGTGCCAGCAGCCAAGATGGCCCCCAGCCCCAGCATTTT.